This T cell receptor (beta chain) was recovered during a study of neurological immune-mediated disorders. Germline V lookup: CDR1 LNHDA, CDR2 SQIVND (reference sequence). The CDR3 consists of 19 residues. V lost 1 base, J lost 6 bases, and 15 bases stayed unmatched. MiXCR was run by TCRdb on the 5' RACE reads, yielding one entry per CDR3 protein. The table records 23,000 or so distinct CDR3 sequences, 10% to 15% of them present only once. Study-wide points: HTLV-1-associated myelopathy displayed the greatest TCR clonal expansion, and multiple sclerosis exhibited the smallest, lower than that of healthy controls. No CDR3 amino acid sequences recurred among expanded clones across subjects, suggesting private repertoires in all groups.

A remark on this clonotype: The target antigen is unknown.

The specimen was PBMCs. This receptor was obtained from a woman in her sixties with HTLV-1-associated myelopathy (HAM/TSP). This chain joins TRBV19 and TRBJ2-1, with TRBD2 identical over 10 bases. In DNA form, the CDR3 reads TGTGCCAGTAGTATAGGGAGTCTAGCGGGAGTTCTCGGGGGCAATGAGCAGTTCTTC. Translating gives CASSIGSLAGVLGGNEQFF.